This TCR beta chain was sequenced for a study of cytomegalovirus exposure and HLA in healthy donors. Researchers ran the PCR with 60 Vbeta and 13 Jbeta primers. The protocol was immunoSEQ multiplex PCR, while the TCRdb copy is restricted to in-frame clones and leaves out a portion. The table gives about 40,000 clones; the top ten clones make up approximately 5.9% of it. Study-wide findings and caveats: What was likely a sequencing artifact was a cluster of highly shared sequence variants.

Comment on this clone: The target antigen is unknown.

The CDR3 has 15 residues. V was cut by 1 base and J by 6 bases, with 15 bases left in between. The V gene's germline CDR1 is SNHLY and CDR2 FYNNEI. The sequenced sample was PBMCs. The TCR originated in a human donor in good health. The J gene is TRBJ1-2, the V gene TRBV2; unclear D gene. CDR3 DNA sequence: TGTGCCAGCAGTGAAGTCGAGGGAGGGCTCGATGGCTACACCTTC. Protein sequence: CASSEVEGGLDGYTF.